This is a list of T cell receptor beta chains from one sample in a study of cytomegalovirus exposure and HLA in healthy donors. The data were produced by immunoSEQ multiplex PCR, yet TCRdb's version contains in-frame clones alone and is incomplete. The sample shows some 140,000 clones, around 74% of them seen only once. The sample taken for sequencing was PBMCs. Source of these receptors: a man between 18 and 29 years old in good health and CMV-seronegative. Each CDR3 is given with its conserved first and last residue. Fields, in order: V gene, clone size, D gene, J gene, CDR3 DNA, CDR3 protein. D genes are given only for firm matches. Size is omitted from some rows. Given values are once, few, many or a class for expanded clones.

TRBV5-1	.	.	TRBJ1-2	TGCGCCAGCAGCTTATCCACCGACAGCGCCTATGGCTACACCTTC	CASSLSTDSAYGYTF
TRBV7-8	.	TRBD1	TRBJ1-6	TGTGCCAGCAGCTTATTAACAGGGGGAGACTCACCCCTCCACTTT	CASSLLTGGDSPLHF
TRBV28	.	TRBD1	TRBJ2-5	TGTGCCAGCAGTCCCCATGGGACAGGGGGAGGGACGCAAGAGACCCAGTACTTC	CASSPHGTGGGTQETQYF
TRBV19	.	.	TRBJ1-5	TGTGCCAGTAGTATTTGGGCAGGGGATAGCAATCAGCCCCAGCATTTT	CASSIWAGDSNQPQHF
TRBV9	.	.	TRBJ1-6	TGTGCCAGCAGCGCGGGGTATGATAATTCACCCCCCCACTTT	CASSAGYDNSPPHF
TRBV28	once	.	TRBJ2-3	TGTGCCAGCAGTCATGCAGGGGCGAGCACAGATACGCAGTATTTT	CASSHAGASTDTQYF
TRBV4-1	.	.	TRBJ2-3	TGCGCCAGCAGCCAAGATGGAGCGGCGGGACGCACAGATACGCAGTATTTT	CASSQDGAAGRTDTQYF
TRBV7-9	few	.	TRBJ1-1	TGTGCCAGCAGCTTGGCCGGGGGTGCCACTGAAGCTTTCTTT	CASSLAGGATEAFF
TRBV28	few	.	TRBJ1-2	TGTGCCAGCAGTATTACAGGGAATGTCTATGGCTACACCTTC	CASSITGNVYGYTF
TRBV2	.	.	TRBJ2-6	TGTGCCAGCCGGAAAAGTTCTGGGGCCAACGGCCTGACTTTC	CASRKSSGANGLTF
TRBV5-5	.	TRBD1	TRBJ1-2	TGTGCCAGCAGCTTTTTAGAGGGGGCGACAGTAGTGGGCTTC	CASSFLEGATVVGF
TRBV6-5	.	TRBD1	TRBJ1-2	TGTGCCAGCAGTTACGGACTGGGGACAGGGCATGGCTACACCTTC	CASSYGLGTGHGYTF
TRBV6-5	.	.	TRBJ1-5	TGTGCCAGCAGTCCAGACAGTCTGCAGCCCCAGCATTTT	CASSPDSLQPQHF
TRBV5-1	.	.	TRBJ2-2	TGCGCCAGCAGCTTGGCGGCCGGGGAGCTGTTTTTT	CASSLAAGELFF
TRBV2	.	.	TRBJ2-7	TGTGCCAGCAGTGACGGACAGTCTTTCTCCTACGAGCAGTACTTC	CASSDGQSFSYEQYF
TRBV15	.	TRBD2	TRBJ2-3	TGTGCCACCAGCAGAGATCGGGCTAGCGGGGGGCCCACAGATACGCAGTATTTT	CATSRDRASGGPTDTQYF
TRBV4-2	.	.	TRBJ1-4	TGTGCCAGCAGCCAAGTCGAAGGAGAGGGTAGGGAAAAACTGTTTTTT	CASSQVEGEGREKLFF
TRBV29-1	.	.	TRBJ1-3	TGCAGCGTTGTGAACAGATCCTCTGGAAACACCATATATTTT	CSVVNRSSGNTIYF
TRBV7-8	.	TRBD1	TRBJ2-3	TGTGCCAGCAGCTTAGGGGACAGGGCATCAGATACGCAGTATTTT	CASSLGDRASDTQYF
TRBV18	.	.	TRBJ1-5	TGTGCCAGCTCACGGGACTTTAATCAGCCCCAGCATTTT	CASSRDFNQPQHF
TRBV7-9	.	TRBD1	TRBJ2-2	TGTGCCAGCAGCGCCCCATTACGACAGGGGAGCACCGGGGAGCTGTTTTTT	CASSAPLRQGSTGELFF
TRBV27	few	TRBD1	TRBJ1-5	TGTGCCAGCAGTTCAGACAGGGGTGTCAGTCAGCCCCAGCATTTT	CASSSDRGVSQPQHF
TRBV7-9	.	.	TRBJ2-7	TGTGCTATACAGGGAATTTCCTACGAGCAGTACTTC	CAIQGISYEQYF
TRBV28	.	TRBD1	TRBJ1-1	TGTGCCAGCAGTTTATCACAGGGGGCTCCTGCTGAAGCTTTCTTT	CASSLSQGAPAEAFF
TRBV7-2	few	.	TRBJ2-3	TGTGCCAGCAGCTTATACGGGGATACGCAGTATTTT	CASSLYGDTQYF
TRBV13	.	.	TRBJ2-1	TGTGCCAGCAGCTTCCTCCAACTAGGCCATGAGCAGTTCTTC	CASSFLQLGHEQFF
TRBV6-1	.	.	TRBJ2-1	TGTGCCAGCAGTGAGTTCGACAATGAGCAGTTCTTC	CASSEFDNEQFF
TRBV7-9	few	TRBD2	TRBJ2-1	TGTGCCAGCAGCTTAGGTAGCGGGGGGGATTCCTACAATGAGCAGTTCTTC	CASSLGSGGDSYNEQFF
TRBV6-5	.	TRBD1	TRBJ2-2	TGTGCCAGCAGTTCGCTGGACAGGGGGACCGGGGAGCTGTTTTTT	CASSSLDRGTGELFF
TRBV5-8	.	TRBD1	TRBJ2-7	TGTGCCAGCAGCTTGGTAGGGGGCCCAAGGGGGCAGTACTTC	CASSLVGGPRGQYF
TRBV7-9	.	.	TRBJ2-3	TGTGCCAGCAGCTTAAAAATCTCACAGGGTAGGACAGATACGCAGTATTTT	CASSLKISQGRTDTQYF
TRBV23-1	.	TRBD1	TRBJ2-7	TGCGCCAGCAGTCGAAGCAGGGACAGGGATGACGAGCAGTACTTC	CASSRSRDRDDEQYF
TRBV28	once	.	TRBJ1-2	TGTGCCAGCCGCATAGGACACTTGATTAACTATGGCTACACCTTC	CASRIGHLINYGYTF
TRBV7-9	few	.	TRBJ1-2	TGTGCCAGCAGGAACGGGGGGGGGAATAACTATGGCTACACCTTC	CASRNGGGNNYGYTF
TRBV6-4	.	.	TRBJ1-1	TGTGCCAGCAGTGACTCGAGCAGGGCCACTGAAGCCTTCTTT	CASSDSSRATEAFF
TRBV15	.	TRBD1	TRBJ1-2	TGTGCCACCAGCAGAAGCCATGGGGCAGGGGGCAACTATGGCTACACCTTT	CATSRSHGAGGNYGYTF
TRBV4-3	.	.	TRBJ1-2	TGCGCCAGCAGCCAAAGATCCAGGGTCGGCGGCTATGGCTACGCCTTC	CASSQRSRVGGYGYAF
TRBV9	.	TRBD1	TRBJ1-1	TGTGCCAGCAGCGTAGTGGGACAGGGGGCCAACACTGAAGCTTTCTTT	CASSVVGQGANTEAFF
TRBV5-1	.	.	TRBJ2-1	TGCGCCAGCAGCTTTGTCACGGGGTGGGAGTTCTTC	CASSFVTGWEFF
TRBV4-2	.	TRBD1	TRBJ2-5	TGTGCCAGCAGCCCAGGGGGCGGCCAGGGAGAGACCCAGTACTTC	CASSPGGGQGETQYF